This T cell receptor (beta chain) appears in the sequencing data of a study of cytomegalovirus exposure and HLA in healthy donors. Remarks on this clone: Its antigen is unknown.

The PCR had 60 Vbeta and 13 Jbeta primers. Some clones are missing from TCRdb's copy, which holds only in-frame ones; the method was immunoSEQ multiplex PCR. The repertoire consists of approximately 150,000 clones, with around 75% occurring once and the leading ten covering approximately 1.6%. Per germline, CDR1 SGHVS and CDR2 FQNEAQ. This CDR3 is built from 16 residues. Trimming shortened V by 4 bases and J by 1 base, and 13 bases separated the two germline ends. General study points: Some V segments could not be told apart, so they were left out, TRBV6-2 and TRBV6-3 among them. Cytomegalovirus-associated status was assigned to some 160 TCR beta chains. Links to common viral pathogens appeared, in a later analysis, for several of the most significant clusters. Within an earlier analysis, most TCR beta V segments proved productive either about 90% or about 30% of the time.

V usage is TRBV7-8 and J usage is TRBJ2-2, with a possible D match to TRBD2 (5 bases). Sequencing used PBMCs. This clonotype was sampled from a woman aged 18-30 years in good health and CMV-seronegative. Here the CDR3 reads CASSSPSRGNTGELFF. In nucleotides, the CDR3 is TGTGCCAGCAGCTCCCCTTCTCGGGGGAACACCGGGGAGCTGTTTTTT.